Here is one T cell receptor (beta chain) with its context. The record originates from a study of blood T cell repertoires in COVID-19. The CDR3 totals 15 residues. V dropped 0 bases and J dropped 0 bases, with 9 bases sitting between them. Germline CDR1 and CDR2: SGHRS and YFSETQ. Original processing methods: Amplifying reference gene primers gave estimates of nucleated cell counts. The protocol was immunoSEQ multiplex PCR, while the TCRdb copy is restricted to in-frame clones and leaves out a portion. V, J and clone size are those of that table, while D and trimming were read from the DNA. This table has about 470,000 clones, approximately 90% appearing once. Cohorts were based on clinical histories the participants reported.

This receptor was identified in a woman between 18 and 29 years old who had recovered from COVID-19. Sequencing was performed on PBMCs or T cells enriched from blood (not recorded which). This chain connects TRBV5-1 to TRBJ1-1, with D possibly matching TRBD1 (5 bases). Written as DNA, the CDR3 is TGCGCCAGCAGCTTGGCCCCAGGGTTGAACACTGAAGCTTTCTTT. Translation: CASSLAPGLNTEAFF.